The text below deals with one T cell receptor (beta chain). The antigen it recognizes is unknown. Base qualities are not recorded, but no much larger clone differs from it by a single base. From a lookup of the germline V gene, CDR1 and CDR2 are MNHEY and SVGAGI. V gives up 3 bases and J gives up 2 bases, and the segment between their germline ends measures 5 bases. Measured from the cysteine to the phenylalanine, the CDR3 is 14 residues long. Kept here is only the CDR3 DNA, which spans 42 bases and is read in frame from base 1. This entry comes from a study of T cells in Graves' hyperthyroidism and ophthalmopathy (dated by TCRdb to between 2018 and 2021). In terms of the full investigation: Peripheral blood samples were taken at the time of initial diagnosis, prior to any treatment. A discovery cohort of fewer than 110 patients, approximately 44 with Graves' ophthalmopathy and about 60 with stable Graves' hyperthyroidism, was used to find distinguishing TCR V-J signatures. Prospective prediction of ophthalmopathy was tested in an independent validation cohort of under 20 hyperthyroidism patients and around 16 patients who later progressed to ophthalmopathy. For training and testing, the roughly 93 patients in the discovery cohort were randomly divided in a 7:3 ratio. In about 6 Graves' hyperthyroidism patients, the study also compared T-cell repertoires from thyroid tissue with T-cell repertoires from blood. After blood sampling, hyperthyroidism patients were treated with methimazole at a starting dose of 30 mg daily, and ophthalmopathy patients were treated with high-dose intravenous methylprednisolone. The paper reports TCR Vbeta CDR3 sequencing of approximately 140 peripheral blood samples: around 45 ophthalmopathy, fewer than 80 hyperthyroidism and some 17 progressor patients.

The TCR beta CDR3 regions were amplified from the RNA transcripts. The first round of RT-PCR for the TCR CDR3 was performed with the HTBI primer set and the Qiagen OneStep RT-PCR kit. Libraries were constructed in a second round of multiplex PCR, after which size selection and purification were performed. Paired-end sequencing of the libraries was performed with 100 bp reads on an Illumina HiSeq2000. The authors' pipeline ran thus. SOAPnuke was used to process the raw data, with reads discarded if the reads contained adapters or uncalled bases, had a mean Phred below 15, or lacked an exact constant-primer or identifier match. COPE v1.2.5 was used to merge the high-quality paired reads, and each unique nucleotide sequence was defined as a clonotype. MiTCR v1.1 was used to align the clonotypes against IMGT TRBV, TRBD and TRBJ reference segments. Only V-J combinations with frequency above 0.0001, covering about 99% of repertoires, were analysed. A TCS score was defined as the ratio between F50 (clonal expansion) and ExV (chaos), using BLOSUM62-based TCRdist between CDR3 peptides within each V-J. Welch's t-statistics and random forest reduced some 510 V-J features to around 14, which were used in a naive Bayes classifier (R e1071). TCRdb cleaned the public reads at Q25 with fastp, built clones with MiXCR and kept in-frame beta chains. Identical CDR3 proteins give one entry, which carries the most common genes and DNA. TCRdb's processing, not the authors' own work, is the source of the V and J calls. The sample has 500,000 to 550,000 distinct CDR3 sequences on record, under 25% of them singletons. Less than 30% of the sample goes to the ten largest clones.

General conclusions and limits of the study: Most expanded thyroid clonotypes (frequency above 0.001) were also detected in blood, suggesting blood repertoires may reflect thyroid immune responses. No statistical method was used to set the sample size in advance, and investigators knew the group allocation. During validation, the model predicted progression to ophthalmopathy a median of approximately six months ahead of onset, with almost 71% sensitivity and less than 85% specificity. A model built on a 13 V-J signature distinguished ophthalmopathy from stable hyperthyroidism, reaching roughly 88% sensitivity and around 81% specificity in cross-validation and 80%/75% in testing.

Stable Graves' hyperthyroidism was defined as the absence of progression to ophthalmopathy over 18 months of follow-up. Hyperthyroidism patients were aged 18 to 65 years and newly diagnosed, with disease duration of less than 2 months. Patients with uncontrolled infections, other autoimmune diseases, pregnancy or lactation were excluded. Clinical symptoms, serum thyroxine and TRAb, thyroid ultrasound, and orbital computed tomography formed the basis for the diagnoses. Ficoll-Paque density gradient centrifugation was used to isolate PBMCs from approximately 11 ml of fresh peripheral blood. Total RNA was extracted using Trizol reagent, and RNA quality was assessed on an Agilent 2100 Bioanalyzer.

The material sequenced was blood. Recombination connected TRBV6-5 to TRBJ1-6; the D gene is unclear. This TCR was sampled from a man between 18 and 29 years old with Graves' hyperthyroidism. The CDR3 amino acid sequence is: CASSYTPYNSPLHF. The DNA sequence is TGTGCCAGCAGTTATACGCCCTATAATTCACCCCTCCACTTT.